The 30 T cell receptor beta chains in this list originate from one sample, sequenced in a study of blood T cell repertoires in COVID-19. TCRdb keeps only in-frame clones here, not all; method: immunoSEQ multiplex PCR. The data contain about 74,000 clones, roughly 88% of them singletons. The sample taken for sequencing was peripheral blood. These receptors all come from a woman older than 75 with active or convalescent COVID-19.

This chain joins TRBV6-1 and TRBJ2-3; 14 bases match TRBD2. This CDR3 is 20 amino acids long. Germline lookup yields CDR1 MNHNS and CDR2 SASEGT. With 3 bases clipped from V and 0 bases from J, the junction kept 11 bases outside the gene matches. For the CDR3, the DNA is TGTGCCAGCAGTGAGGGACTAGCGGGAGACAACAAACCTAGCACAGATACGCAGTATTTT. It translates to CASSEGLAGDNKPSTDTQYF.

The chain couples TRBV5-1 to TRBJ2-1, with 8 bases lining up with TRBD2. Germline CDR1 is SGHRS and CDR2 is YFSETQ. V dropped 4 bases and J dropped 0; count of bases not matched to a gene: 6. The CDR3 spans 16 residues. CDR3 DNA: TGCGCCAGCAGCAATAGCGGGGTTAACTCCTACAATGAGCAGTTCTTC. This codes for CASSNSGVNSYNEQFF.

The chain combines TRBV28 with TRBJ2-7; TRBD2 matches 11 bases. The V gene end was trimmed by 7 bases and the J gene end by 4 bases; junction bases not matched to a gene: 3. The V gene's germline CDR1 is MDHEN and CDR2 SYDVKM. The CDR3 has 13 residues. As DNA, the CDR3 is TGTGCCAGCATAGCGGGAGGGCTGTACGAGCAGTACTTC. Encoded protein: CASIAGGLYEQYF. Complete variable domain (other parts from reference TRBV28 and TRBJ2-7): DVKVTQSSRYLVKRTGEKVFLECVQDMDHENMFWYRQDPGLGLRLIYFSYDVKMKEKGDIPEGYSVSREKKERFSLILESASTNQTSMYLCASIAGGLYEQYFGPGTRLTVT.

The chain uses TRBV5-1 and TRBJ1-6, with D tentatively TRBD1 (6 bases). V lost 4 bases to trimming and J lost 6 bases, with 11 bases between them. From germline, CDR1 is SGHRS and CDR2 YFSETQ. The CDR3 loop spans 14 amino acids. CDR3 residues: CASSPGQINSPLHF. The CDR3, as DNA: TGCGCCAGCAGCCCCGGACAGATTAATTCACCCCTCCACTTT.

This chain links TRBV7-9 with TRBJ2-3; TRBD1 might be the D (5 bases). Trimming removed 3 bases at V and 1 base at J, with 8 bases between. Germline loops: CDR1 SEHNR, CDR2 FQNEAQ (reference sequence). The CDR3 is 14 residues long. The CDR3 region is CASSFSQGTDTQYF. CDR3 DNA sequence: TGTGCCAGCAGCTTTTCACAGGGCACAGATACGCAGTATTTT.

This chain connects TRBV5-5 to TRBJ1-2, with 7 bases lining up with TRBD1. V was pared by 4 bases and J by 5 bases, with 11 bases of the junction left unmatched. The CDR3 length is 15 residues. The germline CDR1 and CDR2 sequences are SGHKS and YYEKEE (reference sequence). The CDR3 protein is CASSPIRQGGYGYTF. The CDR3 DNA sequence: TGTGCCAGCAGCCCCATTAGACAGGGTGGGTATGGCTACACCTTC.

The J gene is TRBJ1-5, the V gene TRBV5-1; possibly TRBD1 for D (5 bases). This CDR3 has 14 residues. V lost 7 bases and J lost 4, with 15 bases in between. The germline gives CDR1 SGHRS, CDR2 YFSETQ. The CDR3 coding sequence is TGCGCCAGCGCGGTCGATTCAGGGAATCAGCCCCAGCATTTT. As protein: CASAVDSGNQPQHF.

The rearrangement uses TRBV19 and TRBJ2-2; 8 positions agree with TRBD2. Trimming at V came to 3 bases and at J to 9 bases, leaving 9 bases not matched to a gene. The CDR3 is made up of 15 amino acids. CDR1 and CDR2 from the germline V gene are LNHDA and SQIVND (reference sequence). CDR3 DNA: TGTGCCAGTAGTATCGCGGGACTAGTCATGCGGGAGCTGTTTTTT. Its protein is CASSIAGLVMRELFF.

The chain couples TRBV3-1 (or the pseudogene TRBV3-2) to TRBJ2-2, with unresolved D. CDR1 is LGHDT and CDR2 is YNNKEL in the germline V gene (reference sequence). This CDR3 spans 14 amino acids. V dropped 1 base and J dropped 4 bases, with 7 bases sitting between them. The CDR3 DNA follows: TGTGCCAGCAGCCAAGTTATCGGCACCGGGGAGCTGTTTTTT. Amino acids: CASSQVIGTGELFF.

The rearrangement links TRBV2 to TRBJ1-1; 7 nucleotides agree with TRBD1. Germline trimming cut 6 bases from V and 12 bases from J; bases unmatched to any gene: 19. Germline assignment: CDR1 SNHLY and CDR2 FYNNEI. This CDR3 is built from 15 residues. CDR3 sequence reads: CASSQGPGGSIVTFF. The CDR3 DNA reads as TGTGCCAGCAGCCAAGGACCAGGGGGTAGTATAGTGACTTTCTTT.

The CDR3 region is CASSSGLAGGPGSTYEQYF. CDR3 bases: TGTGCCAGCAGCTCGGGACTAGCGGGAGGGCCGGGATCAACCTACGAGCAGTACTTC. The V and J genes are TRBV7-6 and TRBJ2-7, with TRBD2 identical over 16 bases. This CDR3 has 19 residues. Germline V gene data show CDR1 as SGHVS and CDR2 as FNYEAQ. J was trimmed by 2 bases and V by 4 bases; bases with no gene match: 11.

The rearrangement joins TRBV19 to TRBJ2-1, with TRBD2 identical over 8 bases. Unmatched junction bases numbered 11, after V lost 0 bases and J lost 7 bases. The CDR3 is 17 amino acids. Germline V gene sequence: CDR1 LNHDA, CDR2 SQIVND (reference sequence). CDR3 DNA sequence: TGTGCCAGTAGTATAGATTCGGGGGGGTCAACGAGGAATGAGCAGTTCTTC. Protein product: CASSIDSGGSTRNEQFF.

This rearrangement joins TRBV7-2 to TRBJ1-1; 9 bases match TRBD1. The CDR3 covers 14 residues. The J segment lost 4 bases and the V segment lost 3 bases, leaving 3 bases of the junction unmatched. The germline V gene encodes CDR1 SGHTA and CDR2 FQGNSA. CDR3 region: CASSLAGQGTEAFF. CDR3 nucleotide sequence: TGTGCCAGCAGCTTGGCGGGACAGGGCACTGAAGCTTTCTTT.

The chain joins TRBV19 to TRBJ2-1; maybe TRBD1 (6 bases). The CDR3 loop spans 15 amino acids. V was clipped by 3 bases and J by 7 bases, with 16 bases between them. CDR1 and CDR2 from the germline V gene are LNHDA and SQIVND (reference sequence). Here the CDR3 DNA reads TGTGCCAGTAGTATGGGTCAGGGGCCGGGGAATGAGCAGTTCTTC. This translates into CASSMGQGPGNEQFF.

The chain links TRBV5-1 to TRBJ2-7, with 10 positions matching TRBD1. Germline lookup yields CDR1 SGHRS and CDR2 YFSETQ. V lost 0 bases, J lost 2 bases, and 5 bases stayed unmatched. This CDR3 is built from 16 residues. As DNA, the CDR3 is TGCGCCAGCAGCTTGGGTGGAGGGACAGGGGCCTACGAGCAGTACTTC. Its translation is CASSLGGGTGAYEQYF.

This clone was seen only once. The chain couples TRBV6-2 or TRBV6-3 to TRBJ1-5; 7 bases are shared with TRBD1. The ends lost 4 bases at V and 3 bases at J; junction bases unmatched: 6. This CDR3 region has 15 residues. Looked up from germline, CDR1 is MNHEY and CDR2 is SVGEGT. The CDR3 DNA follows: TGTGCCAGCAGTTGGGACAGAGCCTACAATCAGCCCCAGCATTTT. Translated, it gives CASSWDRAYNQPQHF.

The rearrangement uses TRBV6-1 and TRBJ2-3; the match to TRBD2 covers 9 bases. The CDR3 runs to 16 residues. Per germline, CDR1 MNHNS and CDR2 SASEGT. The V segment lost 3 bases and the J segment 1 base; nucleotides outside the gene matches: 5. CDR3 coding DNA: TGTGCCAGCAGTGAGTTACTAGCGGGTGGCACAGATACGCAGTATTTT. It yields the protein CASSELLAGGTDTQYF.

The chain links TRBV15 to TRBJ1-6; D call uncertain. Trimming took 3 bases from V and 8 from J, leaving 5 bases between them. Germline lookup yields CDR1 LNHNV and CDR2 YYDKDF (reference sequence). This CDR3 region has 12 residues. The CDR3 spells CATSSFDSPLHF. In nucleotides, the CDR3 is TGTGCCACCAGCAGCTTTGATTCACCCCTCCACTTT.

This clone was found once. The chain has TRBV2 and TRBJ1-1; D is possibly TRBD1 (5 bases). CDR3 length: 14 amino acids. Germline-derived CDR1 and CDR2 are SNHLY and FYNNEI. V lost 7 bases to trimming and J lost 3 bases, with 15 bases between them. The CDR3 DNA reads as TGTGCCAGCACCCCGGGGGTGTCGGACACTGAAGCTTTCTTT. Its translation is CASTPGVSDTEAFF. The full variable domain, rest sourced from reference TRBV2 and TRBJ1-1, is EPEVTQTPSHQVTQMGQEVILRCVPISNHLYFYWYRQILGQKVEFLVSFYNNEISEKSEIFDDQFSVERPDGSNFTLKIRSTKLEDSAMYFCASTPGVSDTEAFFGQGTRLTVV.

The gene calls are TRBV5-1 and TRBJ2-7, with D possibly being TRBD2 (5 bases). V lost 0 bases to trimming and J lost 4 bases, with 8 bases between them. The length of the CDR3 is 13 residues. Germline-derived CDR1 and CDR2 are SGHRS and YFSETQ. This CDR3 is CASSLGWEYEQYF. The DNA of the CDR3 is TGCGCCAGCAGCTTGGGTTGGGAGTACGAGCAGTACTTC.

This clone was counted only a few times. This sequence joins TRBV27 and TRBJ1-2, with D perhaps TRBD1 (6 bases). V was shortened by 2 bases and J by 8 bases, with 12 bases between the two germline ends. The CDR3 extends over 13 amino acids. The germline gives CDR1 MNHEY, CDR2 SMNVEV (reference sequence). This chain's CDR3 is CASSLGGGEGYTF. Written as DNA, the CDR3 is TGTGCCAGCAGTTTAGGGGGGGGCGAGGGCTACACCTTC.

The chain carries TRBV2 and TRBJ1-4; weak D call: TRBD1 (6 bases). CDR1 is SNHLY and CDR2 is FYNNEI in the germline V gene. This CDR3 contains 15 residues. The V end was cut by 6 bases, the J end by 6 bases, with 17 bases between. The CDR3 DNA reads as TGTGCCAGCAGCGAAAGATGGGGGCCGGATGAAAAACTGTTTTTT. Protein sequence: CASSERWGPDEKLFF.

The chain links TRBV30 to TRBJ2-1; perhaps TRBD1 as D (5 bases). The V and J ends lost 0 bases and 12 bases respectively, with 15 bases between them. CDR3 length equals 13 residues. The germline V gene has CDR1 GTSNPN and CDR2 SVGIG (reference sequence). CDR3 residues: CAWSVRVGTGQFF. In DNA form, the CDR3 reads TGTGCCTGGAGTGTAAGGGTCGGAACAGGGCAGTTCTTC.

The chain is built from TRBV15 and TRBJ1-1, with D unclear. V was clipped by 1 base and J by 1 base, with 10 bases between them. Per the germline V gene, CDR1 is LNHNV and CDR2 is YYDKDF (reference sequence). CDR3 length equals 15 residues. This CDR3 is CATSRGWQKNTEAFF. The CDR3, as DNA: TGTGCCACCAGCAGAGGGTGGCAGAAGAACACTGAAGCTTTCTTT. Filled out from reference TRBV15 and TRBJ1-1, the complete variable domain reads DAMVIQNPRYQVTQFGKPVTLSCSQTLNHNVMYWYQQKSSQAPKLLFHYYDKDFNNEADTPDNFQSRRPNTSFCFLDIRSPGLGDTAMYLCATSRGWQKNTEAFFGQGTRLTVV.

The chain recombines TRBV29-1 with TRBJ1-3; TRBD1 matches at 9 bases. V gave up 6 bases and J gave up 8 bases; unmatched junction bases: 5. The CDR3 is 12 amino acids. CDR1 and CDR2 (germline): SQVTM, ANQGSEA. Here the CDR3 DNA reads TGCAGCGTGCTACAGGGGGCGGACACCATATATTTT. Amino acid sequence: CSVLQGADTIYF.

Written as DNA, the CDR3 is TGCGCCAGCAGCTCGACAAGCTCTGGAAACACCATATATTTT. Translating gives CASSSTSSGNTIYF. This rearrangement joins TRBV5-1 to TRBJ1-3, with D uncertain. V dropped 3 bases and J dropped 0 bases, with 7 bases sitting between them. Germline CDR1 reads SGHRS; CDR2 reads YFSETQ. CDR3 size: 14 residues. The complete variable domain, with remaining parts taken from reference TRBV5-1 and TRBJ1-3, reads KAGVTQTPRYLIKTRGQQVTLSCSPISGHRSVSWYQQTPGQGLQFLFEYFSETQRNKGNFPGRFSGRQFSNSRSEMNVSTLELGDSALYLCASSSTSSGNTIYFGEGSWLTVV.

The chain is built from TRBV19 and TRBJ2-7, with 8 bases lining up with TRBD1. The CDR3 is made up of 14 amino acids. J lost 5 bases, V lost 2 bases, and 5 bases had no gene match. The V gene's germline CDR1 is LNHDA and CDR2 SQIVND (reference sequence). CDR3 region: CASSITGGTHEQYF. CDR3 in DNA: TGTGCCAGTAGTATAACAGGGGGGACCCACGAGCAGTACTTC.

J is TRBJ2-1 and V is TRBV5-6; D is possibly TRBD2 (6 bases). Germline V gene sequence: CDR1 SGHDT, CDR2 YYEEEE. The CDR3 has 17 amino acids. Trimming left V 0 bases short and J 6 bases short, with 19 bases between. The CDR3 sequence is CASSLAGRGEVTNEQFF. The CDR3 region has the DNA TGTGCCAGCAGCTTGGCTGGTCGCGGGGAGGTTACCAATGAGCAGTTCTTC.

The CDR3 coding sequence is TGTGCCATCAGGGGGGGACTAGGGTACCAAGAGACCCAGTACTTC. It translates to CAIRGGLGYQETQYF. This sequence joins TRBV10-3 and TRBJ2-5; TRBD2 aligns across 8 bases. From germline, CDR1 is ENHRY and CDR2 SYGVKD. V lost 6 bases to trimming and J lost 0 bases; unmatched junction nucleotides: 6. The CDR3 sequence is 15 residues long.

The J gene is TRBJ1-5, the V gene TRBV6-2 or TRBV6-3; a weak D match, TRBD1 (5 bases). In germline, CDR1 is MNHEY, CDR2 SVGEGT. This CDR3 is 15 amino acids long. Trimming removed 1 base at V and 6 bases at J, with 13 bases between. In DNA, the CDR3 is TGTGCCAGCAGTTACTTGGGGGGGGGTGGTCAGCCCCAGCATTTT. This sequence encodes CASSYLGGGGQPQHF.